This is a list of T cell receptor beta chains from one sample in a study of radiotherapy plus CTLA-4 blockade in lung cancer. Clones were read by immunoSEQ multiplex PCR, and TCRdb kept only the in-frame ones, dropping some. The sample has approximately 98,000 clones, roughly four fifths seen once. The specimen was peripheral blood, collected from a patient treated with radiotherapy plus ipilimumab. The receptors originated from a human donor with non-small cell lung cancer who had a partial response to radiotherapy plus ipilimumab. Both conserved end residues are part of each CDR3. A D gene is named only where the DNA matches it firmly. Rows give clone size only sometimes, using once, few, many, or a class for an expanded clone.

d_call: TRBD2
j_call: TRBJ2-3
v_call: TRBV7-9
clone_size: -
cdr3_nt: TGTGCCAGCAGCTTGGGACTACCGAGCACAGATACGCAGTATTTT
cdr3_aa: CASSLGLPSTDTQYF

d_call: -
j_call: TRBJ2-7
v_call: TRBV7-2
clone_size: -
cdr3_nt: TGTGCCAGCAGCCAGGCGGGGTTGGACGAGCAGTACTTC
cdr3_aa: CASSQAGLDEQYF

d_call: -
j_call: TRBJ2-5
v_call: TRBV5-1
clone_size: -
cdr3_nt: TGTGCCAGCAGCTTCCAGGGGACACAAGAGACCCAGTACTTC
cdr3_aa: CASSFQGTQETQYF

d_call: -
j_call: TRBJ1-1
v_call: TRBV5-6
clone_size: -
cdr3_nt: TGTGCCAGCAGCTTGGGGGCTCGGGGAGGAGCTTTCTTT
cdr3_aa: CASSLGARGGAFF

d_call: -
j_call: TRBJ2-1
v_call: TRBV7-2
clone_size: -
cdr3_nt: TGTGCCAGCAGCTTATGGACAGATTACAATGAGCAGTTCTTC
cdr3_aa: CASSLWTDYNEQFF

d_call: -
j_call: TRBJ2-4
v_call: TRBV4-2
clone_size: few
cdr3_nt: TGTGCCAGCAGCTTGGAGGGAAAGGGGAGGAACATTCAGTACTTC
cdr3_aa: CASSLEGKGRNIQYF

d_call: -
j_call: TRBJ1-1
v_call: TRBV5-6
clone_size: few
cdr3_nt: TGTGCCAGCAGCGGGCGCAGGATGAACACTGAAGCTTTCTTT
cdr3_aa: CASSGRRMNTEAFF

d_call: TRBD2
j_call: TRBJ2-1
v_call: TRBV4-1
clone_size: few
cdr3_nt: TGCGCCAGCAGCCAGGGGGCTAGCGGGAGGGGCCATGAGCAGTTCTTC
cdr3_aa: CASSQGASGRGHEQFF

d_call: TRBD1
j_call: TRBJ2-7
v_call: TRBV29-1
clone_size: -
cdr3_nt: TGCAGCGTGACAACCGGGACAGGGGGCTACGAGCAGTACTTC
cdr3_aa: CSVTTGTGGYEQYF

d_call: TRBD2
j_call: TRBJ2-7
v_call: TRBV7-8
clone_size: -
cdr3_nt: TGTGCCAGCAGCTTAGATCCTAGCGGGAGGGCGGGGTCGGCCTACGAGCAGTACTTC
cdr3_aa: CASSLDPSGRAGSAYEQYF

d_call: TRBD1
j_call: TRBJ2-3
v_call: TRBV5-1
clone_size: -
cdr3_nt: TGCGCCAGCAGCCTCCCGGGACAGTACACAGATACGCAGTATTTT
cdr3_aa: CASSLPGQYTDTQYF

d_call: TRBD2
j_call: TRBJ2-3
v_call: TRBV4-1
clone_size: -
cdr3_nt: TGCGCCAGCAGCCAAGATGCGGGGGACGATACGCAGTATTTT
cdr3_aa: CASSQDAGDDTQYF

d_call: -
j_call: TRBJ1-1
v_call: TRBV2
clone_size: -
cdr3_nt: TGTGCCAGCCAAAAGGGGGGGGGCGCGAACACTGAAGCTTTCTTT
cdr3_aa: CASQKGGGANTEAFF

d_call: TRBD2
j_call: TRBJ2-3
v_call: TRBV6-6
clone_size: -
cdr3_nt: TGTGCCAGCAGTCCTAGCGGGAGGAGGACAGATACGCAGTATTTT
cdr3_aa: CASSPSGRRTDTQYF

d_call: TRBD2
j_call: TRBJ2-1
v_call: TRBV6-1
clone_size: -
cdr3_nt: TGTGCCAGCAGTGAAGGACTAGCGACCCACAATGAGCAGTTCTTC
cdr3_aa: CASSEGLATHNEQFF

d_call: -
j_call: TRBJ2-7
v_call: TRBV19
clone_size: few
cdr3_nt: TGTGCCAGTAGTATTAAGAGCGGAAGCTCCTACGAGCAGTACTTC
cdr3_aa: CASSIKSGSSYEQYF

d_call: -
j_call: TRBJ2-7
v_call: TRBV5-4
clone_size: -
cdr3_nt: TGTGCCAGCAGCTTTGTGGGCTTCAACGAGCAGTACTTC
cdr3_aa: CASSFVGFNEQYF

d_call: -
j_call: TRBJ2-7
v_call: TRBV12-5
clone_size: -
cdr3_nt: TGTGCTAGTGGTTTGCGGGCGGGCAGCGAAGCGGGCTTC
cdr3_aa: CASGLRAGSEAGF

d_call: -
j_call: TRBJ2-7
v_call: TRBV28
clone_size: -
cdr3_nt: TGTGCCAGCAGTTCCTCAACGGAGGAGCAGTACTTC
cdr3_aa: CASSSSTEEQYF

d_call: TRBD2
j_call: TRBJ2-5
v_call: TRBV30
clone_size: -
cdr3_nt: TGTGCCTGGAGTGTACGGGGTAGCGGGTTACAAGAGACCCAGTACTTC
cdr3_aa: CAWSVRGSGLQETQYF

d_call: TRBD2
j_call: TRBJ2-1
v_call: TRBV19
clone_size: once
cdr3_nt: TGTGCCAGTAGGACTAGCGGATCCTCCGTTGGTCAGTTCTTC
cdr3_aa: CASRTSGSSVGQFF

d_call: -
j_call: TRBJ1-1
v_call: TRBV28
clone_size: -
cdr3_nt: TGTGCCAGCAGTTTAAGCGGCGGGTCGGGCACTGAAGCTTTCTTT
cdr3_aa: CASSLSGGSGTEAFF

d_call: TRBD2
j_call: TRBJ2-2
v_call: TRBV30
clone_size: few
cdr3_nt: TGTGCCTGGAGTGCAACTAGCGGGAGGGCCCGGAACACCGGGGAGCTGTTTTTT
cdr3_aa: CAWSATSGRARNTGELFF

d_call: TRBD2
j_call: TRBJ2-1
v_call: TRBV6-1
clone_size: -
cdr3_nt: TGTGCCAGCAGTGAATCGGGCGGGAGGAGCTACAATGAGCAGTTCTTC
cdr3_aa: CASSESGGRSYNEQFF

d_call: -
j_call: TRBJ1-5
v_call: TRBV28
clone_size: -
cdr3_nt: TGTGCCAGCATTGGACAGTATGATCAGCCCCAGCATTTT
cdr3_aa: CASIGQYDQPQHF

d_call: TRBD1
j_call: TRBJ2-7
v_call: TRBV5-1
clone_size: once
cdr3_nt: TGCGCCAGCAGCTTGGGAGGGGGCGCGTCTGGATACGAGCAGTACTTC
cdr3_aa: CASSLGGGASGYEQYF

d_call: -
j_call: TRBJ2-2
v_call: TRBV7-9
clone_size: once
cdr3_nt: TGTGCCAGCAGCGGGCAGGGGGGCGGGGAGCTGTTTTTT
cdr3_aa: CASSGQGGGELFF

d_call: TRBD2
j_call: TRBJ2-1
v_call: TRBV7-9
clone_size: -
cdr3_nt: TGTGCCAGCAGCTCACTAGCGGGAGTAGATGAGCAGTTCTTC
cdr3_aa: CASSSLAGVDEQFF

d_call: -
j_call: TRBJ1-5
v_call: TRBV6-5
clone_size: -
cdr3_nt: TGTGCCAGCAGTTACGCCGACGGGGGCAATCAGCCCCAGCATTTT
cdr3_aa: CASSYADGGNQPQHF

d_call: -
j_call: TRBJ2-7
v_call: TRBV7-9
clone_size: once
cdr3_nt: TGTGCCAGCAACCAGGGGTACGAGCAGTACTTC
cdr3_aa: CASNQGYEQYF

d_call: TRBD2
j_call: TRBJ2-1
v_call: TRBV14
clone_size: -
cdr3_nt: TGTGCCAGCAGCCGTCCAACCGGGACTAGCGGGTACAATGAGCAGTTCTTC
cdr3_aa: CASSRPTGTSGYNEQFF

d_call: TRBD1
j_call: TRBJ2-3
v_call: TRBV2
clone_size: once
cdr3_nt: TGTGCCAGCAGTGGCCGACAGGGGGCAGAAGATACGCAGTATTTT
cdr3_aa: CASSGRQGAEDTQYF

d_call: -
j_call: TRBJ2-7
v_call: TRBV28
clone_size: -
cdr3_nt: TGTGCCAGCAGTCCAATGCAGGGTACCTACGAGCAGTACTTC
cdr3_aa: CASSPMQGTYEQYF

d_call: -
j_call: TRBJ1-4
v_call: TRBV2
clone_size: -
cdr3_nt: TGTGCCAGCAGTGAATCGGGGGTCGGGGAAAAACTGTTTTTT
cdr3_aa: CASSESGVGEKLFF

d_call: TRBD2
j_call: TRBJ2-1
v_call: TRBV7-3
clone_size: once
cdr3_nt: TGTGCCAGCAGCTTAACGGGTTTGGGTGGCGGGAGAGGCTACAATGAGCAGTTCTTC
cdr3_aa: CASSLTGLGGGRGYNEQFF

d_call: TRBD1
j_call: TRBJ1-5
v_call: TRBV7-2
clone_size: -
cdr3_nt: TGTGCCAGCAGCTCAGGGACAGGGTGGCAGCCCCAGCATTTT
cdr3_aa: CASSSGTGWQPQHF

d_call: -
j_call: TRBJ1-3
v_call: TRBV2
clone_size: once
cdr3_nt: TGTGCCAGCAGTCCTAGGGGACTGAAGGCTGGAAACACCATATATTTT
cdr3_aa: CASSPRGLKAGNTIYF

d_call: -
j_call: TRBJ2-1
v_call: TRBV2
clone_size: -
cdr3_nt: TGTGCCAGCGGAGAGGCGGGTGAGCAGTTCTTC
cdr3_aa: CASGEAGEQFF

d_call: -
j_call: TRBJ2-3
v_call: TRBV2
clone_size: -
cdr3_nt: TGTGCCAGCAGTGAAGGTCAACACACGCAGTATTTT
cdr3_aa: CASSEGQHTQYF

d_call: TRBD1
j_call: TRBJ2-7
v_call: TRBV19
clone_size: -
cdr3_nt: TGTGCCAGTAGTGCCGGGACAGGGGGTTTAGAGCAGTACTTC
cdr3_aa: CASSAGTGGLEQYF

d_call: -
j_call: TRBJ1-3
v_call: TRBV7-9
clone_size: once
cdr3_nt: TGTGCCAGCAGCCTCCTGACAGGAAACACCATATATTTT
cdr3_aa: CASSLLTGNTIYF

d_call: TRBD1
j_call: TRBJ2-3
v_call: TRBV19
clone_size: -
cdr3_nt: TGTGCCAGCCAACCATGGGGACAGGGCACAGATACGCAGTATTTT
cdr3_aa: CASQPWGQGTDTQYF

d_call: -
j_call: TRBJ2-7
v_call: TRBV27
clone_size: -
cdr3_nt: TGTGCCAGCAGTTTATCGCTTGGACAGTCTTCCTACGAGCAGTACTTC
cdr3_aa: CASSLSLGQSSYEQYF

d_call: -
j_call: TRBJ2-2
v_call: TRBV19
clone_size: -
cdr3_nt: TGTGCCAGTGGGCGGGGGCTAGAAATCACCGGGGAGCTGTTTTTT
cdr3_aa: CASGRGLEITGELFF

d_call: -
j_call: TRBJ2-7
v_call: TRBV18
clone_size: -
cdr3_nt: TGTGCCAGCTCACCGGGAGTGAAGCGTGACGAGCAGTACTTC
cdr3_aa: CASSPGVKRDEQYF